A single sample is the source of the 27 T cell receptor beta chains below, sequenced in a study of Ad26.COV2.S vaccination and SARS-CoV-2 variants. Libraries were prepared by immunoSEQ multiplex PCR; TCRdb keeps only in-frame clonotypes and omits some of them. Of some 340,000 clones listed, about 82% are singletons. Sample treatment: 15 to 20 received Ad26.COV2.S at low or high dose, single or two shots; a few received placebo; per-sample allocation not given. Vaccine and placebo recipients were sampled on day 63 after the first injection. The source material was peripheral blood, sampled in a trial of Ad26.COV2.S vaccine versus placebo. The receptors come from a person aged 18-60 years who received the Ad26.COV2.S COVID-19 vaccine or a placebo.

The chain combines TRBV6-2 or TRBV6-3 with TRBJ2-2, with a weak D call TRBD1 (6 bases). Trimming removed 0 bases from V and 8 bases from J, with 10 bases in between. The CDR3 totals 14 residues. The germline CDR1 and CDR2 sequences are MNHEY and SVGEGT. The CDR3 spells CASSYSRGAGELFF. CDR3 coding DNA: TGTGCCAGCAGTTACTCCAGGGGAGCGGGGGAGCTGTTTTTT.

This chain joins TRBV6-5 and TRBJ1-2; D is possibly TRBD1 (6 bases). The CDR3 loop spans 12 amino acids. V was clipped by 0 bases and J by 8 bases, with 7 bases between them. Germline lookup yields CDR1 MNHEY and CDR2 SVGAGI. The CDR3 DNA reads TGTGCCAGCAGTTACTCTGGGGGCGGCTACACCTTC. It encodes CASSYSGGGYTF.

The rearrangement links TRBV18 to TRBJ1-6; D is possibly TRBD1 (5 bases). Germline CDR1 KGHSH, CDR2 LQKENI. The CDR3 length is 17 residues. The V end lost 3 bases, the J end lost 8 bases, and 20 bases lay between the germline ends. This CDR3 reads CASSPSRVARAHSPLHF. For the CDR3, the DNA is TGTGCCAGCTCACCGTCAAGGGTAGCCAGGGCGCATTCACCCCTCCACTTT.

The chain employs TRBV4-2 and TRBJ1-2; tentatively, D is TRBD1 (6 bases). The V end lost 0 bases, the J end lost 3 bases, and 11 bases lay between the germline ends. Germline assignment: CDR1 LGHNA and CDR2 YNFKEQ. There are 15 residues in the CDR3. The CDR3 DNA is TGTGCCAGCAGCCAAGAAGGTTCAGGGGACTATGGCTACACCTTC. Amino acid sequence: CASSQEGSGDYGYTF.

This chain links TRBV5-4 with TRBJ2-3, with 10 positions matching TRBD1. Germline CDR1 reads SGHNT; CDR2 reads YYREEE (reference sequence). V was clipped by 6 bases and J by 3 bases; unmatched bases: 4. CDR3 length equals 14 residues. In DNA, the CDR3 is TGTGCCAGCATCGACAGGGGGCAAACAGATACGCAGTATTTT. Translation: CASIDRGQTDTQYF.

The J gene is TRBJ2-3, the V gene TRBV13; TRBD1 matches 9 bases. Germline trimming cut 5 bases from V and 2 bases from J; bases unmatched to any gene: 8. The CDR3 consists of 16 residues. Germline CDR1 and CDR2: PRHDT and FYEKMQ (reference sequence). The CDR3, as DNA: TGTGCCAGCAGCCTACAGGGGGCGGGCCTCACAGATACGCAGTATTTT. Amino acid sequence: CASSLQGAGLTDTQYF.

The V gene is TRBV2, the J gene TRBJ2-2, with 9 bases identical to TRBD1. This CDR3 region has 15 residues. Germline V CDR1 and CDR2: SNHLY, FYNNEI. V was pared by 2 bases and J by 4 bases, with 2 bases of the junction left unmatched. CDR3 in amino acids: CASSETGGGTGELFF. As DNA, the CDR3 is TGTGCCAGCAGTGAAACAGGGGGCGGCACCGGGGAGCTGTTTTTT.

This clone was seen only once. The chain carries TRBV19 and TRBJ1-1, with D unresolved. V was shortened by 6 bases and J by 3 bases, with 11 bases between the two germline ends. CDR1 and CDR2 (germline): LNHDA, SQIVND (reference sequence). This CDR3 region has 13 residues. CDR3 bases: TGTGCCAGTAGATGGAGCGAGGACACTGAAGCTTTCTTT. Encoded protein: CASRWSEDTEAFF. Drawing the rest from reference TRBV19 and TRBJ1-1, the complete variable domain is DGGITQSPKYLFRKEGQNVTLSCEQNLNHDAMYWYRQDPGQGLRLIYYSQIVNDFQKGDIAEGYSVSREKKESFPLTVTSAQKNPTAFYLCASRWSEDTEAFFGQGTRLTVV.

The rearrangement joins TRBV7-6 to TRBJ2-5; 11 positions match TRBD2. There are 16 residues in the CDR3. Germline CDR1 SGHVS, CDR2 FNYEAQ. J was trimmed by 4 bases and V by 4 bases; bases with no gene match: 8. CDR3 sequence (DNA): TGTGCCAGCAGCTCACGACTAGCGGGGAGAGGAGAGACCCAGTACTTC. Translating it yields CASSSRLAGRGETQYF.

The CDR3 here is CASSRRDRRISNQPQHF. For the CDR3, the DNA is TGTGCCAGCAGTCGCCGGGATAGGCGGATTAGCAATCAGCCCCAGCATTTT. This chain links TRBV6-2 or TRBV6-3 with TRBJ1-5, with D unclear. Trimming removed 5 bases at V and 0 bases at J, with 17 bases between. CDR1 is MNHEY, CDR2 SVGEGT, per germline. The CDR3 runs 17 residues.

The chain recombines TRBV7-8 with TRBJ1-2, with no clear D. V gave up 7 bases and J gave up 8 bases, with 17 bases separating them. CDR1 and CDR2 (germline): SGHVS, FQNEAQ. The CDR3 has 13 residues. The CDR3 loop is CASTLRGSRGYTF. The CDR3, as DNA: TGTGCCAGCACCCTACGAGGTAGTCGCGGCTACACCTTC.

The chain has TRBV29-1 and TRBJ2-2; D might be TRBD2 (6 bases). This CDR3 region has 13 residues. V was clipped by 5 bases and J by 1 base, with 8 bases between them. CDR1 is SQVTM and CDR2 is ANQGSEA in the germline V gene. CDR3 nucleotide sequence: TGCAGCGTTAACGGGGGGAACACCGGGGAGCTGTTTTTT. Its translation is CSVNGGNTGELFF.

This rearrangement joins TRBV18 to TRBJ1-4; unclear D gene. CDR1 and CDR2 from the germline V gene are KGHSH and LQKENI. This CDR3 is built from 13 residues. V lost 3 bases and J 7 bases, leaving 9 bases between the germline ends. The CDR3 here is CASSPQEGEKLFF. In DNA, the CDR3 is TGTGCCAGCTCACCGCAGGAAGGTGAAAAACTGTTTTTT. Combining the CDR3 with reference TRBV18 and TRBJ1-4 gives the whole variable domain NAGVMQNPRHLVRRRGQEARLRCSPMKGHSHVYWYRQLPEEGLKFMVYLQKENIIDESGMPKERFSAEFPKEGPSILRIQQVVRGDSAAYFCASSPQEGEKLFFGSGTQLSVL.

The V and J genes are TRBV7-8 and TRBJ1-2; D may be TRBD1 (5 bases). There are 12 residues in the CDR3. Looked up from germline, CDR1 is SGHVS and CDR2 is FQNEAQ. Trimming took off 5 bases at V and 7 bases at J, with 11 bases between the two ends. DNA of the CDR3: TGTGCCAGCAGCATAAGGGGTTCTGGCTACACCTTC. Translating gives CASSIRGSGYTF.

The rearrangement joins TRBV4-1 to TRBJ2-6; possible D gene TRBD1, 6 bases. The length of the CDR3 is 17 residues. The V gene lost 4 bases and the J gene lost 0 bases, with 13 bases spanning the gap. Germline V gene data show CDR1 as MGHRA and CDR2 as YSYEKL. CDR3 region: CASSPWDKGSGANVLTF. The CDR3 DNA reads TGCGCCAGCAGCCCCTGGGACAAGGGCTCTGGGGCCAACGTCCTGACTTTC.

In this sample, this clone turned up a few times. This chain joins TRBV7-8 and TRBJ2-5; TRBD2 is a possible D gene (6 bases). Deletions cut 0 bases from V and 5 bases from J, with 10 bases between. CDR1 SGHVS and CDR2 FQNEAQ come from the germline V gene. The CDR3 is 14 residues long. DNA of the CDR3: TGTGCCAGCAGCTTAGCGGGACTTAGGGAGACCCAGTACTTC. Translated, it gives CASSLAGLRETQYF.

The genes are TRBV6-5 and TRBJ1-5; D remains unclear. The germline V and J ends were trimmed by 6 bases and 3 bases, with 9 bases remaining between them. The CDR3 is 13 residues long. Germline lookup yields CDR1 MNHEY and CDR2 SVGAGI. The CDR3 loop is CASRVGLNQPQHF. CDR3 bases: TGTGCCAGCAGGGTAGGGCTCAATCAGCCCCAGCATTTT.

The chain couples TRBV7-9 to TRBJ1-1, with TRBD1 matching over 12 bases. Germline CDR1 and CDR2: SEHNR and FQNEAQ (reference sequence). Losses at the gene ends were 3 bases for V and 11 bases for J; bases not matched to a gene: 7. CDR3 length: 14 residues. The CDR3 here is CASSLGQGAGYAFF. Written as DNA, the CDR3 is TGTGCCAGCAGCTTGGGACAGGGGGCTGGTTATGCTTTCTTT.

This clone occurred once. Here the CDR3 reads CATILNGRPNTEAFF. The CDR3 DNA is TGTGCCACTATTCTTAACGGACGGCCGAACACTGAAGCTTTCTTT. V gene TRBV19 combines with J gene TRBJ1-1; D ambiguous. Trimming removed 10 bases at V and 1 base at J, with 19 bases between. Per germline, CDR1 LNHDA and CDR2 SQIVND (reference sequence). The CDR3 contains 15 residues. Full variable domain (missing parts from reference TRBV19 and TRBJ1-1): DGGITQSPKYLFRKEGQNVTLSCEQNLNHDAMYWYRQDPGQGLRLIYYSQIVNDFQKGDIAEGYSVSREKKESFPLTVTSAQKNPTAFYLCATILNGRPNTEAFFGQGTRLTVV.

The V gene is TRBV6-1, the J gene TRBJ1-3; D is perhaps TRBD1 (5 bases). The CDR3 sequence is 16 residues long. Germline V gene lookup returns CDR1 MNHNS and CDR2 SASEGT. The V end was cut by 2 bases, the J end by 4 bases, with 15 bases between. The CDR3 DNA reads TGTGCCAGCAGTGAACAAGGGGCCCTTCGGGGAAACACCATATATTTT. Amino acids: CASSEQGALRGNTIYF.

The V call is TRBV10-3, the J call TRBJ2-2, with 8 bases identical to TRBD1. V was pared by 6 bases and J by 6 bases, with 12 bases of the junction left unmatched. Germline CDR1 is ENHRY and CDR2 is SYGVKD. This CDR3 comprises 16 residues. For the CDR3, the DNA is TGTGCCATCAGCGTTGGACAGGGAGGCTCGGCCGGGGAGCTGTTTTTT. Amino acids: CAISVGQGGSAGELFF.

The V and J genes are TRBV5-1 and TRBJ1-5; possibly TRBD1 for D (5 bases). Trimming removed 3 bases from V and 3 bases from J, with 16 bases in between. The CDR3 contains 16 residues. CDR1 SGHRS and CDR2 YFSETQ come from the germline V gene. CDR3 in DNA: TGCGCCAGCAGCTCCGGGACGGGCGGGATCAATCAGCCCCAGCATTTT. Amino acids: CASSSGTGGINQPQHF.

The CDR3 is CASSLGWGGGLNTEAFF. The CDR3 bases are TGTGCCAGCAGCTTGGGTTGGGGCGGGGGCTTGAACACTGAAGCTTTCTTT. The chain couples TRBV5-6 to TRBJ1-1, with D tentatively TRBD1 (6 bases). In germline, CDR1 is SGHDT, CDR2 YYEEEE. CDR3 length: 17 amino acids. V shed 0 bases and J shed 0 bases, with 15 bases lying between them. Combining the CDR3 with reference TRBV5-6 and TRBJ1-1 gives the whole variable domain DAGVTQSPTHLIKTRGQQVTLRCSPKSGHDTVSWYQQALGQGPQFIFQYYEEEERQRGNFPDRFSGHQFPNYSSELNVNALLLGDSALYLCASSLGWGGGLNTEAFFGQGTRLTVV.

CDR3 protein: CASSSMWGLALSTDTQYF. The CDR3 DNA reads TGTGCCAGCAGCTCCATGTGGGGGCTAGCCCTAAGCACAGATACGCAGTATTTT. The chain is built from TRBV7-9 and TRBJ2-3, with D tentatively TRBD1 (6 bases). Deletions cut 4 bases from V and 0 bases from J, with 20 bases between. Germline CDR1 is SEHNR and CDR2 is FQNEAQ (reference sequence). The CDR3 sequence is 18 residues long.

The chain employs TRBV18 and TRBJ1-1; D gene unclear. Trimming pared 2 bases from V and 3 bases from J, leaving 16 bases between. Germline assignment: CDR1 KGHSH and CDR2 LQKENI. CDR3 length equals 16 residues. The CDR3 region is CASSPTLGNQDTEAFF. CDR3 DNA: TGTGCCAGCTCACCAACGTTGGGGAATCAGGACACTGAAGCTTTCTTT.

The V call is TRBV11-2, the J call TRBJ2-1, with D possibly TRBD1 on 5 matching bases. CDR3 length: 18 residues. The germline V gene has CDR1 SGHAT and CDR2 FQNNGV. V gave up 2 bases and J gave up 1 base, with 18 bases separating them. For the CDR3, the DNA is TGTGCCAGCAGCTTACCCATATTTCAGGGATATTCCTACAATGAGCAGTTCTTC. This encodes CASSLPIFQGYSYNEQFF.

The rearrangement links TRBV27 to TRBJ2-2, with TRBD1 matching 9 bases. After removal of 5 bases from V and 7 bases from J, the junction contained 8 bases not matched to a gene. Germline CDR1 is MNHEY and CDR2 is SMNVEV (reference sequence). The CDR3 has 15 residues. This chain's CDR3 is CASSQIQGAGGELFF. In nucleotides, the CDR3 is TGTGCCAGCAGTCAAATACAGGGGGCTGGCGGGGAGCTGTTTTTT.